This record covers a single T cell receptor (beta chain). Its antigen is currently unknown. A much larger clone lies a single base off, so this may be a read error. The same CDR3 arises from other DNA sequences in this sample as well. Each sample had about 10^5 TCR templates assayed. Clones were sequenced by immunoSEQ multiplex PCR, and TCRdb holds only the in-frame ones, with some missing. The sample lists 87,000 or so clones, approximately 90% seen once, with roughly 14% in the top ten. The data stem from a study of siplizumab effects on memory and regulatory T cells. Study results and limitations: Mean Treg-derived proportions of mappable alloreactive CD4+ clones were 55% to 75% for siplizumab and less than 35% for controls. Naive-or-memory phenotypes were unassignable for roughly 75-95% of proliferating CD4+ or CD8+ clones. Significantly reduced by siplizumab was the cumulative frequency of alloreactive sequences, namely those traceable to unstimulated CD4+ memory cells.

With 3 bases removed from V and 5 bases from J, the gap between germline ends came to 13 bases. The CDR3 totals 14 residues. Germline CDR1 KGHSH, CDR2 LQKENI. The receptor was derived from a human donor in good health. The V and J genes are TRBV18 and TRBJ1-1; D remains ambiguous. Sequencing used CD4+ T cells sorted from blood. As DNA, the CDR3 is TGTGCCAGCTCACCCGCTCTCGGCGGTACTGAAGCTTTCTTT. Amino acid sequence: CASSPALGGTEAFF.